This TCR beta chain derives from a study of T cells expressing NK-cell markers. Study in general: Serological testing identified seven of the eight sequenced donors as HCMV-seropositive and one as seronegative.

CDR3 size: 16 residues. CDR1 is DFQATT, CDR2 SNEGSKA, per germline (reference sequence). Synthesis of TCR beta cDNA relied on 5'RACE template switching carrying UMIs. For each CDR3 protein, TCRdb gives one entry from its re-call of the 5' RACE reads, without DNA. This table holds roughly 390,000 distinct CDR3 sequences. This receptor was identified in a woman in her forties or fifties in good health. The rearrangement links TRBV20-1 to TRBJ2-5; TCRdb's D call of TRBD1 is untestable without DNA. Material: blood T cells: a sorted CD56 or NKG2C T cell subset, CD4+ or CD8+ T cells, or bulk PBMC T cells (not recorded which). CDR3 residues: CSARAPGGANQETQYF.